Following are 26 T cell receptor beta chains from one sample sequenced in a study of CD8+ T cells in alopecia areata. RNA extraction and reverse transcription yielded cDNA as sequencing template. Some clones are missing from TCRdb's copy, which holds only in-frame ones; the method was immunoSEQ multiplex PCR. Found here are fewer than 250,000 clones, 64% of them singletons; the top ten hold roughly 4.2%. Treatment noted: oral pan-JAK inhibitor, 5-10 mg twice daily. This specimen was CD4+ T cells sorted from blood, taken at week 4, from a patient treated with tofacitinib. The origin of the receptors is a human donor with alopecia areata.

The V call is TRBV20-1, the J call TRBJ1-4; D call uncertain. Between the trimmed V and J ends, which lost 3 bases and 9 bases, there was a span of 5 bases. This CDR3 spans 10 amino acids. The germline V gene has CDR1 DFQATT and CDR2 SNEGSKA (reference sequence). CDR3 protein: CSASYKKLFF. The DNA of the CDR3 is TGCAGTGCTAGTTACAAAAAACTGTTTTTT.

The CDR3 DNA reads as TGCAGCGTTGTTAGGACAGAGAGCACAGATACGCAGTATTTT. Translation: CSVVRTESTDTQYF. The chain employs TRBV29-1 and TRBJ2-3, with a possible D match to TRBD1 (6 bases). The CDR3 length is 14 residues. V was trimmed by 4 bases and J by 0 bases, leaving 11 bases between them. Germline CDR1 is SQVTM and CDR2 is ANQGSEA.

The rearrangement joins TRBV7-8 to TRBJ1-2, with D uncertain. Deletions cut 7 bases from V and 4 bases from J, with 19 bases between. The length of the CDR3 is 15 residues. Germline V gene sequence: CDR1 SGHVS, CDR2 FQNEAQ. CDR3 nucleotide sequence: TGTGCCAGCACCTCCCTCGGCGGGTTGGGCTATGGCTACACCTTC. It is translated as CASTSLGGLGYGYTF.

The chain has TRBV29-1 and TRBJ2-5; D remains ambiguous. The CDR3 has 12 amino acids. Germline-derived CDR1 and CDR2 are SQVTM and ANQGSEA. Trimming removed 5 bases at V and 2 bases at J, with 9 bases between. CDR3 sequence: CSVTHPQETQYF. For the CDR3, the DNA is TGCAGCGTTACCCACCCGCAAGAGACCCAGTACTTC. Variable domain in full (rest from reference TRBV29-1 and TRBJ2-5): SAVISQKPSRDICQRGTSLTIQCQVDSQVTMMFWYRQQPGQSLTLIATANQGSEATYESGFVIDKFPISRPNLTFSTLTVSNMSPEDSSIYLCSVTHPQETQYFGPGTRLLVL.

As to this clone: This sample also contains other DNA sequences that code for the same CDR3. The CDR3 spells CSVQGGPTDTQYF. CDR3 nucleotide sequence: TGCAGCGTTCAGGGGGGTCCCACAGATACGCAGTATTTT. V usage is TRBV29-1 and J usage is TRBJ2-3; possibly TRBD1 for D (7 bases). V was trimmed by 5 bases and J by 2 bases, leaving 11 bases between them. Germline V gives CDR1 SQVTM, CDR2 ANQGSEA. There are 13 residues in the CDR3.

The rearrangement links TRBV6-5 to TRBJ1-5; no definite D call. The CDR3 is 13 residues long. Trimming stripped 3 bases from V and 6 bases from J, with 9 bases between. Germline V gives CDR1 MNHEY, CDR2 SVGAGI. The CDR3 DNA reads TGTGCCAGCAGTTATAGGGAACGTCAGCCCCAGCATTTT. Amino acid sequence: CASSYRERQPQHF.

V usage is TRBV4-1 and J usage is TRBJ1-4; D perhaps matches TRBD1 (5 bases). The CDR3 is 15 amino acids. Trimming removed 1 base from V and 7 bases from J, with 13 bases in between. Germline loops: CDR1 MGHRA, CDR2 YSYEKL. The CDR3 sequence: CASSQGERGGEKLFF. Here the CDR3 DNA reads TGCGCCAGCAGCCAAGGAGAGAGGGGAGGTGAAAAACTGTTTTTT.

This chain joins TRBV7-9 and TRBJ2-1, with D possibly TRBD1 on 6 matching bases. This CDR3 spans 15 amino acids. Germline-derived CDR1 and CDR2 are SEHNR and FQNEAQ (reference sequence). V lost 1 base, J lost 2 bases, and 9 bases lay in between. CDR3 region: CASSLGQETYNEQFF. The CDR3 DNA sequence: TGTGCCAGCAGCTTAGGACAGGAAACCTACAATGAGCAGTTCTTC.

V is TRBV30 and J is TRBJ2-7, with D perhaps matching TRBD1 (6 bases). The ends were cut back, 1 base at V and 5 bases at J, with 9 bases in the middle. The CDR3 runs 12 residues. Germline V gives CDR1 GTSNPN, CDR2 SVGIG (reference sequence). CDR3 residues: CAWSEQGDEQYF. DNA for the CDR3: TGTGCCTGGAGTGAACAGGGCGACGAGCAGTACTTC. The full variable domain, completed using reference TRBV30 and TRBJ2-7, is SQTIHQWPATLVQPVGSPLSLECTVEGTSNPNLYWYRQAAGRGLQLLFYSVGIGQISSEVPQNLSASRPQDRQFILSSKKLLLSDSGFYLCAWSEQGDEQYFGPGTRLTVT.

The chain combines TRBV5-6 with TRBJ1-5; D is uncertain. This CDR3 region has 12 residues. The germline V and J ends were trimmed by 0 bases and 7 bases, with 5 bases remaining between them. CDR1 and CDR2 (germline): SGHDT, YYEEEE. The CDR3 bases are TGTGCCAGCAGCTTGGTAGACCAGCCCCAGCATTTT. It specifies CASSLVDQPQHF.

About this clone: An end of the junction does not agree with germline; a read error may underlie this. The chain couples TRBV5-1 to TRBJ1-4; 7 bases line up with TRBD1. The CDR3 consists of 15 residues. The V gene's germline CDR1 is SGHRS and CDR2 YFSETQ. CDR3 sequence (DNA): TGCGCCAGCAGCTTGGGGACAGGAACTTATGAAAAACTGTTTTTT. Its translation is CASSLGTGTYEKLFF.

This rearrangement joins TRBV6-5 to TRBJ1-6, with D unresolved. The CDR3 consists of 13 residues. The germline V gene has CDR1 MNHEY and CDR2 SVGAGI. The ends were cut back, 0 bases at V and 8 bases at J, with 5 bases in the middle. CDR3 nucleotide sequence: TGTGCCAGCAGTTACTCGAAAGATTCACCCCTCCACTTT. Translation: CASSYSKDSPLHF.

DNA for the CDR3: TGCGCCAGCAGGGAGACGGACTATGGCTACACCTTC. Protein: CASRETDYGYTF. The gene calls are TRBV5-1 and TRBJ1-2; D call uncertain. The CDR3 sequence is 12 residues long. CDR1 is SGHRS, CDR2 YFSETQ, per germline. With 5 bases removed from V and 3 bases from J, the gap between germline ends came to 8 bases.

This sequence joins TRBV6-5 and TRBJ2-7, with 8 nucleotides matching TRBD2. The CDR3 runs 14 residues. In germline, CDR1 is MNHEY, CDR2 SVGAGI. Trimming at V came to 6 bases and at J to 2 bases, leaving 6 bases not matched to a gene. The CDR3, as DNA: TGTGCCAGCAGGAGGACGGGAGGGACCTACGAGCAGTACTTC. Protein: CASRRTGGTYEQYF.

The chain recombines TRBV30 with TRBJ2-3; no definite D call. The CDR3 is 12 amino acids. Per germline, CDR1 GTSNPN and CDR2 SVGIG (reference sequence). Deletions cut 3 bases from V and 3 bases from J, with 7 bases between. This CDR3 reads CAWRSTTDTQYF. CDR3 DNA: TGTGCCTGGAGGTCGACAACAGATACGCAGTATTTT.

This clone was seen at least ten times. The chain links TRBV7-9 to TRBJ1-5; no definite D call. The CDR3 totals 13 residues. The V gene lost 3 bases and the J gene lost 5 bases, with 8 bases spanning the gap. Germline loops: CDR1 SEHNR, CDR2 FQNEAQ (reference sequence). CDR3 region: CASSFDGYQPQHF. DNA for the CDR3: TGTGCCAGCAGCTTTGACGGGTATCAGCCCCAGCATTTT.

The chain uses TRBV2 and TRBJ2-5; D uncertain. Germline CDR1 reads SNHLY; CDR2 reads FYNNEI. Trimming took off 5 bases at V and 3 bases at J, with 13 bases between the two ends. The CDR3 sequence is 14 residues long. CDR3 sequence: CASSRLAQKETQYF. CDR3 nucleotide sequence: TGTGCCAGCAGTAGGCTCGCCCAAAAAGAGACCCAGTACTTC.

The V and J genes are TRBV9 and TRBJ2-3; D may be TRBD2 (6 bases). The V gene lost 0 bases and the J gene lost 0 bases, with 11 bases spanning the gap. CDR3 length: 16 residues. Germline V gene sequence: CDR1 SGDLS, CDR2 YYNGEE. CDR3 protein: CASSVAAGLSTDTQYF. CDR3 sequence (DNA): TGTGCCAGCAGCGTAGCGGCGGGGCTAAGCACAGATACGCAGTATTTT.

The rearrangement joins TRBV5-6 to TRBJ2-7; D gene unclear. The CDR3 covers 14 residues. V was cut by 3 bases and J by 7 bases, with 17 bases left in between. Germline values: CDR1 SGHDT, CDR2 YYEEEE. The CDR3 sequence: CASSSLFLEGEQYF. As DNA, the CDR3 is TGTGCCAGCAGCTCCTTATTCCTTGAAGGGGAGCAGTACTTC.

The sample holds a few counts of this clone. This sequence joins TRBV2 and TRBJ1-1, with D possibly being TRBD1 (6 bases). V dropped 7 bases and J dropped 4 bases, with 13 bases sitting between them. The CDR3 consists of 13 residues. The germline gives CDR1 SNHLY, CDR2 FYNNEI. The CDR3 reads CASIEGGVTEAFF. The DNA of the CDR3 is TGTGCCAGCATCGAGGGGGGTGTCACTGAAGCTTTCTTT.

A word on this clone: Compared with germline, one end of the junction differs, possibly owing to a read error. V usage is TRBV5-6 and J usage is TRBJ1-2, with D possibly matching TRBD1 (5 bases). Germline V gives CDR1 SGHDT, CDR2 YYEEEE. The CDR3 covers 14 residues. CDR3 in amino acids: CASSLITGTREHGF. The CDR3 DNA sequence: TGTGCCAGCAGCTTGATCACCGGGACGAGAGAGCATGGCTTC.

The CDR3 loop is CASSQESRGSGELFF. CDR3 DNA: TGCGCCAGCAGCCAAGAGTCTCGGGGGTCCGGGGAGCTGTTTTTT. V and J are TRBV4-3 and TRBJ2-2; a possible D gene is TRBD2 (6 bases). Germline V gene data show CDR1 as LGHNA and CDR2 as YSLEER. The CDR3 sequence is 15 residues long. The V and J ends lost 0 bases and 6 bases respectively, with 11 bases between them.

This chain joins TRBV7-8 and TRBJ2-2; D remains unclear. The CDR3 totals 12 residues. V dropped 5 bases and J dropped 7 bases, with 8 bases sitting between them. CDR1 is SGHVS and CDR2 is FQNEAQ in the germline V gene. The CDR3 loop reads CASSGVGGELFF. The CDR3 nucleotides are TGTGCCAGCAGCGGAGTGGGCGGGGAGCTGTTTTTT.

This chain joins TRBV27 and TRBJ1-2, with 10 bases matching TRBD1. CDR3 length equals 16 residues. With V trimmed by 5 bases and J by 4 bases, 10 bases remained unmatched. Germline values: CDR1 MNHEY, CDR2 SMNVEV (reference sequence). CDR3 nucleotide sequence: TGTGCCAGCAGTATCCATTTGGGACAGGGGCCCTATGGCTACACCTTC. Residues: CASSIHLGQGPYGYTF.

The J gene is TRBJ1-1, the V gene TRBV4-3; perhaps TRBD1 as D (6 bases). From germline, CDR1 is LGHNA and CDR2 YSLEER. Trimming took 2 bases from V and 4 from J, leaving 14 bases between them. This CDR3 has 15 residues. The CDR3 sequence: CASSQPGAGVTEAFF. The CDR3 nucleotides read TGCGCCAGCAGCCAACCAGGGGCGGGCGTCACTGAAGCTTTCTTT.

The CDR3 DNA is TGCAGCGCCCTCCTCGGTACAGGGGCGTTTACGCAGTATTTT. Encoded protein: CSALLGTGAFTQYF. The rearrangement uses TRBV29-1 and TRBJ2-3; 7 bases are a match to TRBD1. Germline CDR1 is SQVTM and CDR2 is ANQGSEA. The length of the CDR3 is 14 residues. With 7 bases clipped from V and 8 bases from J, the junction kept 15 bases outside the gene matches.